This T cell receptor beta chain was recovered during a study of blood T cell repertoires in COVID-19. The overall study: Samples representing acute and convalescent COVID-19 were sourced from the United States, Italy and Spain. The analysed material was cDNA or gDNA that came from T cells, B-cell-depleted T cells, or PBMCs.

Per the study methods: Estimation of nucleated cell counts relied on the amplification of reference gene primers. Repertoires were generated with immunoSEQ multiplex PCR, while TCRdb's copy carries only in-frame clones and drops some. The V and J calls and clone size are taken from that table; D and trimming were inferred from the DNA. This table has approximately 490,000 clones, 87% appearing once. The trim removed 6 bases at V and 5 bases at J, leaving 14 bases unmatched. Germline values: CDR1 SEHNR, CDR2 FQNEAQ (reference sequence). CDR3 size: 18 residues. Input material: PBMCs or T cells enriched from blood (not recorded which). This TCR came from a woman under 30 who had recovered from COVID-19. J is TRBJ2-2 and V is TRBV7-9; 11 positions agree with TRBD1. Here the CDR3 reads CASRPWAIGQGATGELFF. The DNA for the CDR3 is TGTGCCAGCAGACCCTGGGCGATAGGACAGGGGGCGACCGGGGAGCTGTTTTTT.